The entry that follows covers one TCR beta chain sequence. These data originate in a study of blood T cell repertoires in COVID-19. The overall study: Sources were T cells, B-cell-depleted T cells, or PBMCs; the material itself was cDNA or gDNA.

Generated by immunoSEQ multiplex PCR, the TCRdb table keeps only in-frame clones and is missing some. The sample records about 370,000 clones, 75% to 90% being singletons. The CDR3 is 14 amino acids. Unmatched junction bases numbered 2, after V lost 2 bases and J lost 3 bases. Germline V lookup: CDR1 KGHSH, CDR2 LQKENI. Recovered participants had two consecutive negative NP/OP PCR tests, healthcare professional clearance, or symptom resolution. The chain uses TRBV18 and TRBJ1-1; 8 nucleotides agree with TRBD1. Sequencing was done on a sample of PBMCs or T cells enriched from blood (not recorded which). The receptor comes from a man aged 18 to 30 who had recovered from COVID-19. CDR3 sequence (DNA): TGTGCCAGCTCACCAATGGACAGGGACACTGAAGCTTTCTTT. This translates into CASSPMDRDTEAFF. Looking up the rest from reference TRBV18 and TRBJ1-1 gives the full variable domain: NAGVMQNPRHLVRRRGQEARLRCSPMKGHSHVYWYRQLPEEGLKFMVYLQKENIIDESGMPKERFSAEFPKEGPSILRIQQVVRGDSAAYFCASSPMDRDTEAFFGQGTRLTVV.